These T cell receptor beta chains were read from a single sample in a study of blood T cell repertoires in COVID-19. Sequencing was performed with immunoSEQ multiplex PCR; in TCRdb, only in-frame clones are kept and a portion is missing. The table lists tens of thousands of clones, roughly four fifths of them singletons. The sequencing sample was made of peripheral blood. The receptors here all came from a man aged 55 to 70 with acute or convalescent COVID-19. The CDR3 runs from the conserved cysteine through the conserved F or W. Each record gives: clone size, J gene, D gene, V gene, CDR3 DNA, CDR3 protein. The D gene is left open where the match is weak. Where a row states a size, it is once, few, many or the class of an expanded clone; other rows omit it.

>once|TRBJ2-7|TRBD2|TRBV29-1
TGCAGCGTTGGCCACGGACTAGGCTACGAGCAGTACTTC
CSVGHGLGYEQYF
>once|TRBJ2-2|.|TRBV9
TGTGCCAGCAGCGTGACCGGGACACCGAACACCGGGGAGCTGTTTTTT
CASSVTGTPNTGELFF
>.|TRBJ1-3|TRBD1|TRBV5-8
TGTGCCAGCAGCTTGGAGTCAGGGGGCTATGGAAACACCATATATTTT
CASSLESGGYGNTIYF
>.|TRBJ2-1|TRBD2|TRBV5-5
TGTGCCAGCAGCATCCTAGCGGGGGGGCGTTATGAGCAGTTCTTC
CASSILAGGRYEQFF
>few|TRBJ1-2|TRBD1|TRBV7-8
TGTGCCAGCAGCTTAGGGGACAGGGGTCGGGGCTACACCTTC
CASSLGDRGRGYTF
>.|TRBJ2-1|.|TRBV5-1
TGCGCCAGCAGCCTCCGGGACACAAGCTCCTACAATGAGCAGTTCTTC
CASSLRDTSSYNEQFF
>.|TRBJ1-2|TRBD1|TRBV3-1/TRBV3-2
TGTGCCAGCAGCCAAGATGGGGGGACAGGGGGGTATGGCTACACCTTC
CASSQDGGTGGYGYTF
>few|TRBJ1-5|TRBD1|TRBV4-2
TGTGCCAGCAGCCTACGACAGGGTAGCAATCAGCCCCAGCATTTT
CASSLRQGSNQPQHF
>.|TRBJ1-1|.|TRBV7-9
TGTGCCAGCAGCTTCCGGGACACCGACACTGAAGCTTTCTTT
CASSFRDTDTEAFF
>.|TRBJ1-5|.|TRBV19
TGTGCCAGTAGAGACCCTGAGGAGGGCAATCAGCCCCAGCATTTT
CASRDPEEGNQPQHF
>.|TRBJ2-1|.|TRBV7-9
TGTGCCAGCAGCTTAGGGCAGGGGTCCTACAATGAGCAGTTCTTC
CASSLGQGSYNEQFF
>.|TRBJ2-1|TRBD1|TRBV6-5
TGTGCCAGCAGTTACTCGGAGACAGGGTACAATGAGCAGTTCTTC
CASSYSETGYNEQFF
>few|TRBJ2-7|TRBD1|TRBV10-3
TGTGCCACGACAGGGAATGCCTACGAGCAGTACTTC
CATTGNAYEQYF
>once|TRBJ1-2|.|TRBV21-1
TGTGCCAGCAGCAAAAACCAAGACCTCAGGGGTGGCTACACCTTC
CASSKNQDLRGGYTF